This entry features one T cell receptor (beta chain) sequence. Together with a sample-barcoded 5' primer, a J-beta primer mix was included in a second PCR lasting about 6 to 11 cycles. TCRdb reprocessed the 5' RACE reads with MiXCR, giving one entry per CDR3 protein. Of about 1,400,000 distinct CDR3 sequences in the sample, roughly 59% were seen once. These data come from a study of blood T cells in healthy people across ages. The germline V and J ends were trimmed by 2 bases and 4 bases, with 8 bases remaining between them. Per germline, CDR1 LGHDT and CDR2 YNNKEL (reference sequence). The CDR3 runs to 13 residues.

The sequenced sample was blood. This rearrangement joins TRBV3-1 to TRBJ1-2, with D unclear. The source is a man in his late teens or twenties in good health. CDR3 in amino acids: CASSQSPSYGYTF. In DNA, the CDR3 is TGTGCCAGCAGCCAATCCCCGAGCTATGGCTACACCTTC.